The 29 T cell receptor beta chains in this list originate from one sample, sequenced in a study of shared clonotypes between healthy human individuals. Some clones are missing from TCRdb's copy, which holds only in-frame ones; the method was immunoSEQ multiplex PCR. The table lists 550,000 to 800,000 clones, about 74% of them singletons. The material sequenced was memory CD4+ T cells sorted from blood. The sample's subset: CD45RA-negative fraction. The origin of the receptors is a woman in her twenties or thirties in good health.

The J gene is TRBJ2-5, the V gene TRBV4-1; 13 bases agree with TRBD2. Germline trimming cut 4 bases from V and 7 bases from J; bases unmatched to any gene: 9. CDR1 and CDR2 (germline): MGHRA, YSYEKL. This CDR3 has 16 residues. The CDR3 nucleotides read TGCGCCAGCAGCCGGACCGGACTAGCGGGAGAAGGGACCCAGTACTTC. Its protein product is CASSRTGLAGEGTQYF.

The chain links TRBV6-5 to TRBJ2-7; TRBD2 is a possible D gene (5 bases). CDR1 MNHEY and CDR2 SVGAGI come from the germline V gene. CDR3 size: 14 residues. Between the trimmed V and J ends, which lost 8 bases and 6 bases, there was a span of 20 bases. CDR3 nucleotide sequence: TGTGCCAGCGGAACGGGGTGGGAGTCCGGCGAGCAGTACTTC. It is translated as CASGTGWESGEQYF.

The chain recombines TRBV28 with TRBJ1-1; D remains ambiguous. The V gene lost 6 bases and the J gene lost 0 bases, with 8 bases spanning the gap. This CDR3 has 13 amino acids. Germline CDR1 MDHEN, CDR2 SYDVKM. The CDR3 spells CASRQIMNTEAFF. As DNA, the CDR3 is TGTGCCAGCAGGCAGATCATGAACACTGAAGCTTTCTTT.

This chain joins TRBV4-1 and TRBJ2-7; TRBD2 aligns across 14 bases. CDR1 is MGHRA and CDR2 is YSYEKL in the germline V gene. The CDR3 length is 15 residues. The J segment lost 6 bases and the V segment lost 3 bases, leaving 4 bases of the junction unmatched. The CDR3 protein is CASSQTSGRAREQYF. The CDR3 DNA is TGCGCCAGCAGCCAGACTAGCGGGAGGGCCCGCGAGCAGTACTTC.

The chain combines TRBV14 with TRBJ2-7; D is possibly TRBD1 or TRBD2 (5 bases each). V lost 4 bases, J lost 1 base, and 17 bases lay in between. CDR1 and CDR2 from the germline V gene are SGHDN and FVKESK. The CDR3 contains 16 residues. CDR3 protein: CASSRFRGDGSYEQYF. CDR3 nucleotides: TGTGCCAGCAGCCGCTTTCGAGGGGACGGTTCCTACGAGCAGTACTTC.

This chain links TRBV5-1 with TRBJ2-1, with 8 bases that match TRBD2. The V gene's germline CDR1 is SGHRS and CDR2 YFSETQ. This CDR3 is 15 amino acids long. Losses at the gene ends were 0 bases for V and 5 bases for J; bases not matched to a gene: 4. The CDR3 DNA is TGCGCCAGCAGCTTGGTCACTAGCGGTCACAATGAGCAGTTCTTC. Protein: CASSLVTSGHNEQFF. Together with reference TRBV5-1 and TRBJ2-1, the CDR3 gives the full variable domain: KAGVTQTPRYLIKTRGQQVTLSCSPISGHRSVSWYQQTPGQGLQFLFEYFSETQRNKGNFPGRFSGRQFSNSRSEMNVSTLELGDSALYLCASSLVTSGHNEQFFGPGTRLTVL.

CDR3 sequence (DNA): TGTGCCAGCAGCCAAGATAGTAATGGGTTGGACGAGCAGTACTTC. As protein: CASSQDSNGLDEQYF. V and J are TRBV4-2 and TRBJ2-7; D is unresolved. The germline V gene has CDR1 LGHNA and CDR2 YNFKEQ. V was cut by 0 bases and J by 5 bases, with 14 bases left in between. The CDR3 is made up of 15 amino acids.

DNA for the CDR3: TGTGCCAGCAGCTTATCTCTCCTTATAGCGGGTGCTCCCACGACCCAGTACTTC. This codes for CASSLSLLIAGAPTTQYF. V is TRBV13 and J is TRBJ2-5; 7 nucleotides match TRBD2. V lost 2 bases to trimming and J lost 7 bases; unmatched junction nucleotides: 19. The germline V gene encodes CDR1 PRHDT and CDR2 FYEKMQ (reference sequence). This CDR3 is built from 18 residues.

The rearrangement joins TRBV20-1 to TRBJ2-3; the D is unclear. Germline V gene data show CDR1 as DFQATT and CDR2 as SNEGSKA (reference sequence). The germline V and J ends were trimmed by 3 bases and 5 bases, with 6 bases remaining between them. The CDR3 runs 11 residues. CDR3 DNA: TGCAGTGCTAGGCAAGGAGATACGCAGTATTTT. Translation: CSARQGDTQYF.

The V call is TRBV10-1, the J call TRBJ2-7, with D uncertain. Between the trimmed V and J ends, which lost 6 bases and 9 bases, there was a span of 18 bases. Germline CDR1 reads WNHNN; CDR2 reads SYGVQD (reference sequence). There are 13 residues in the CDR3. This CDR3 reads CASSERDLRGQYF. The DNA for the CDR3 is TGCGCCAGCAGCGAACGCGACCTGAGAGGGCAGTACTTC.

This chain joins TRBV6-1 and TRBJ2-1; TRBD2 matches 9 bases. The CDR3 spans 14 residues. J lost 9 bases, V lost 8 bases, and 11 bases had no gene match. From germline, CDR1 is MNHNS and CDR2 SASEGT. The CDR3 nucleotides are TGTGCCAGCTCCTTTGCGGGAGGGCCGGTTGAGCAGTTCTTC. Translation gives CASSFAGGPVEQFF.

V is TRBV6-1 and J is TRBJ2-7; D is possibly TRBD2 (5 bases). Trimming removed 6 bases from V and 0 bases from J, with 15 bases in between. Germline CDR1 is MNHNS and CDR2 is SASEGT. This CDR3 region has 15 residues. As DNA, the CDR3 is TGTGCCAGCAGCAGACTCCAAACTAGCTCCTACGAGCAGTACTTC. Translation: CASSRLQTSSYEQYF.

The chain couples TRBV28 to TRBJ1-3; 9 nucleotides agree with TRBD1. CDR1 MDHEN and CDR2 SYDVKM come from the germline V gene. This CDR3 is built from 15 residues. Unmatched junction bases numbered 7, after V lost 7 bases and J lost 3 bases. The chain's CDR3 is CASIPGTGLGNTIYF. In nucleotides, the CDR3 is TGTGCCAGCATTCCTGGGACAGGGCTTGGAAACACCATATATTTT. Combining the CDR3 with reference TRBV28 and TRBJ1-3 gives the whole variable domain DVKVTQSSRYLVKRTGEKVFLECVQDMDHENMFWYRQDPGLGLRLIYFSYDVKMKEKGDIPEGYSVSREKKERFSLILESASTNQTSMYLCASIPGTGLGNTIYFGEGSWLTVV.

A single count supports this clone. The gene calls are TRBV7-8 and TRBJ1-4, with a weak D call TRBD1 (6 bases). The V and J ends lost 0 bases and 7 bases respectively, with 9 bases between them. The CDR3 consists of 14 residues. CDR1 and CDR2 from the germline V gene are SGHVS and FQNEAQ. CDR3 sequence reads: CASSLAGGSEKLFF. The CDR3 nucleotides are TGTGCCAGCAGCTTAGCCGGGGGCAGTGAAAAACTGTTTTTT.

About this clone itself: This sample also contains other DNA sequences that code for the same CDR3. The CDR3 coding sequence is TGTGCCAGCAGAGACAGGGGGAGCAATCAGCCCCAGCATTTT. It is translated as CASRDRGSNQPQHF. V is TRBV6-1 and J is TRBJ1-5, with 9 positions matching TRBD1. J lost 1 base, V lost 6 bases, and 1 base had no gene match. CDR3 length: 14 residues. In germline, CDR1 is MNHNS, CDR2 SASEGT.

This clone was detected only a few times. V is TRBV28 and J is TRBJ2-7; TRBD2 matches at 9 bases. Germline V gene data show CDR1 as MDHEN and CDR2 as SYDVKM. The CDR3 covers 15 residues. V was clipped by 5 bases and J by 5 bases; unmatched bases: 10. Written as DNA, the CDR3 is TGTGCCAGCAGTGGGGCTAGCGGGACTTTAGACGAGCAGTACTTC. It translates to CASSGASGTLDEQYF.

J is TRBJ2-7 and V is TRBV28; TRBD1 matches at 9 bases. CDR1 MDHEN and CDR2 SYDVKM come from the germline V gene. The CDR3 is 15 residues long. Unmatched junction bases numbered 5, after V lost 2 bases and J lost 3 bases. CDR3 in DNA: TGTGCCAGCAGTTTAAGCGGGACAGGGTACTACGAGCAGTACTTC. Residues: CASSLSGTGYYEQYF.

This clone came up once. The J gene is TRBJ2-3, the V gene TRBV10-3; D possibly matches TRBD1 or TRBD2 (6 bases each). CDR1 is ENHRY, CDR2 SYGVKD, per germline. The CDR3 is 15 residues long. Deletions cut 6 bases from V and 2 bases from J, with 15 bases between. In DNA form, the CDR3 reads TGTGCCATCAGCCAGGGGACTGTCAACACAGATACGCAGTATTTT. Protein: CAISQGTVNTDTQYF.

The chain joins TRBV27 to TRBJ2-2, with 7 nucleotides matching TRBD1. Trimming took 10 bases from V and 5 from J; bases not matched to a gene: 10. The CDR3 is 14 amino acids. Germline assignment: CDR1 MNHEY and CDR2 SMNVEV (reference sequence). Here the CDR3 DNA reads TGTGCCACTACAGGGGAAGTGAAAACCGGGGAGCTGTTTTTT. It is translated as CATTGEVKTGELFF.

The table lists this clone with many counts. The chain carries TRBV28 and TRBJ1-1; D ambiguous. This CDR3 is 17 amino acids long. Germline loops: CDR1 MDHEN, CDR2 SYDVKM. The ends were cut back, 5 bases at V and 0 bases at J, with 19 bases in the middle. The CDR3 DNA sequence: TGTGCCAGCAGTCGCATCAGACTCAAAGAAATGAACACTGAAGCTTTCTTT. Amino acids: CASSRIRLKEMNTEAFF.

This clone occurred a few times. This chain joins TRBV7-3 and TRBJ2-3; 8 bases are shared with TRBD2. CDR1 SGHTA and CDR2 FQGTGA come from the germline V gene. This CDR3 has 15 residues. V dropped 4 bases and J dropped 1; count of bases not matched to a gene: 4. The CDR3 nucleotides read TGTGCCAGCAGCTCGGGACTAGTAGGCACAGATACGCAGTATTTT. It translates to CASSSGLVGTDTQYF. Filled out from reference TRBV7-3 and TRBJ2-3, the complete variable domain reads GAGVSQTPSNKVTEKGKYVELRCDPISGHTALYWYRQSLGQGPEFLIYFQGTGAADDSGLPNDRFFAVRPEGSVSTLKIQRTERGDSAVYLCASSSGLVGTDTQYFGPGTRLTVL.

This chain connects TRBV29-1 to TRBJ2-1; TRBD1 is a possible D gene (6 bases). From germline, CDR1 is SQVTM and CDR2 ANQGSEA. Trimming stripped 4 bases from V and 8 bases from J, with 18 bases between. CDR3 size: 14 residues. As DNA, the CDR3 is TGCAGCGTTGTGGGGACAATCGACCACGATGAGCAGTTCTTC. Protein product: CSVVGTIDHDEQFF.

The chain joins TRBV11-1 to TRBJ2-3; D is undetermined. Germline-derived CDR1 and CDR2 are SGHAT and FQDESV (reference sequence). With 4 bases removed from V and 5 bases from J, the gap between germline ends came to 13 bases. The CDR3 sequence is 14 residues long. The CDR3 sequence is CASSYEQEGDTQYF. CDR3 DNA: TGTGCCAGCAGCTACGAGCAAGAAGGAGATACGCAGTATTTT.

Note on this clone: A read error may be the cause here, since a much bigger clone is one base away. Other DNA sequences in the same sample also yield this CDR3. The CDR3 DNA is TGTGCCAGCAGTACGACCTACGAGCAGTACTTC. Translating it yields CASSTTYEQYF. The gene calls are TRBV6-5 and TRBJ2-7; D not resolved. This CDR3 is built from 11 residues. The V gene lost 5 bases and the J gene lost 2 bases, with 4 bases spanning the gap. From germline, CDR1 is MNHEY and CDR2 SVGAGI.

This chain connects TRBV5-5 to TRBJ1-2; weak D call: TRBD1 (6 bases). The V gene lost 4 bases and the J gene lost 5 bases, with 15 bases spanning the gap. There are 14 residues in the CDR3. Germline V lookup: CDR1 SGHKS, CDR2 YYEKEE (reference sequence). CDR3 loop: CASSLEQGRYGYTF. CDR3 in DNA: TGTGCCAGCAGCCTCGAACAGGGACGGTATGGCTACACCTTC.

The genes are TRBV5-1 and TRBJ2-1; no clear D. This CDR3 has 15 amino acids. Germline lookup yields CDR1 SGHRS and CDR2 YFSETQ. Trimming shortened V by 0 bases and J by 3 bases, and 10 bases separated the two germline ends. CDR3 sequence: CASSLVANSYNEQFF. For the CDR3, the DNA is TGCGCCAGCAGCTTGGTGGCAAACAGCTACAATGAGCAGTTCTTC.

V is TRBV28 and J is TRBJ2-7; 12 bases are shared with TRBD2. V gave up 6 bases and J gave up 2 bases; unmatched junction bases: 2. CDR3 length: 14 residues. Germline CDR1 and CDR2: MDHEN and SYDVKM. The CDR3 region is CASRTSGRAYEQYF. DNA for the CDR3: TGTGCCAGCAGGACTAGCGGGAGAGCCTACGAGCAGTACTTC.

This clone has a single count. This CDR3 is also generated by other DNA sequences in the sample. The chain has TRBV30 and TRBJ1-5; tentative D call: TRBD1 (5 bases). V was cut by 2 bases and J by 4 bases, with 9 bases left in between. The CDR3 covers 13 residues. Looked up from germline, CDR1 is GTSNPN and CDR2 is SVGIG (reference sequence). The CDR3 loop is CAWSLQGNQPQHF. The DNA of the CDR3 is TGTGCCTGGAGTCTTCAGGGTAATCAGCCCCAGCATTTT.

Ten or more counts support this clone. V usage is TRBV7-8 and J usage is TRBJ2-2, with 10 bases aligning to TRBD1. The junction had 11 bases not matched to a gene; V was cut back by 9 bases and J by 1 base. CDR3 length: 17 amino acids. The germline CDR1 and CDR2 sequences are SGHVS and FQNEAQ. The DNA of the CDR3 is TGTGCCAGTAGACCAGGACAGGGGGTTATGAACACCGGGGAGCTGTTTTTT. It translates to CASRPGQGVMNTGELFF.